The 7 T cell receptor beta chains presented below share a single source sample, sequenced in a study of vaccination effects on CD4 cells after COVID-19. With the ViraFEST assay, the study expanded antigen-specific CD4+ T cells using viral peptide pools, then sequenced them. Culture lasted approximately 10 days before CD4+ T cell isolation. Participants got two doses of BNT162b2 or mRNA-1273 vaccine. Sequenced by immunoSEQ multiplex PCR; TCRdb stores in-frame clones only, minus some. The sample carries roughly 32,000 clones, around 70% recorded once. Their recognized antigens are unknown. The input for sequencing was CD4+ T cells from PBMCs cultured with HCoV-229E spike peptides, taken after COVID-19 vaccination. All receptors come from a human donor who received a COVID-19 vaccine.

This clone showed up just once. The V call is TRBV5-1, the J call TRBJ2-5; TRBD2 might be the D (5 bases). The CDR3 is 14 amino acids. Trimming removed 5 bases from V and 1 base from J, with 12 bases in between. The germline V gene encodes CDR1 SGHRS and CDR2 YFSETQ. This CDR3 reads CASSALATQETQYF. The CDR3 DNA is TGCGCCAGCAGTGCCTTAGCGACCCAAGAGACCCAGTACTTC.

V usage is TRBV3-1 (or the pseudogene TRBV3-2) and J usage is TRBJ1-1; no clear D. Germline V gene lookup returns CDR1 LGHDT and CDR2 YNNKEL (reference sequence). The V end was cut by 4 bases, the J end by 2 bases, with 8 bases between. The CDR3 covers 13 residues. CDR3 region: CASSPDTNTEAFF. CDR3 coding DNA: TGTGCCAGCAGCCCTGACACCAACACTGAAGCTTTCTTT.

This chain links TRBV7-7 with TRBJ2-5, with a possible D match to TRBD1 (6 bases). CDR3 size: 13 residues. V gave up 4 bases and J gave up 2 bases, with 8 bases separating them. Per the germline V gene, CDR1 is SSHAT and CDR2 is FNYEAQ (reference sequence). The CDR3 loop reads CASSSDRQETQYF. The DNA of the CDR3 is TGTGCCAGCAGCTCCGACAGGCAAGAGACCCAGTACTTC.

This clone was counted between two and nine times. V usage is TRBV6-4 and J usage is TRBJ1-6, with 8 bases lining up with TRBD1. The CDR3 extends over 15 amino acids. J was trimmed by 8 bases and V by 0 bases; bases with no gene match: 3. Germline V gene sequence: CDR1 MRHNA, CDR2 SNTAGT. CDR3 sequence: CASSDSTGVHSPLHF. In DNA, the CDR3 is TGTGCCAGCAGTGACTCGACAGGGGTTCATTCACCCCTCCACTTT.

In its sample, this clone was seen a few times. The rearrangement links TRBV5-4 to TRBJ2-1; 10 positions match TRBD2. The J segment lost 4 bases and the V segment lost 0 bases, leaving 7 bases of the junction unmatched. The CDR3 length is 17 residues. CDR1 is SGHNT and CDR2 is YYREEE in the germline V gene (reference sequence). As DNA, the CDR3 is TGTGCCAGCAGCTTGGGGTCTAGCGGGGGCCCATACAATGAGCAGTTCTTC. Translating it yields CASSLGSSGGPYNEQFF.

This sequence joins TRBV19 and TRBJ2-3; tentative D call: TRBD1 (5 bases). The V gene's germline CDR1 is LNHDA and CDR2 SQIVND (reference sequence). V was clipped by 3 bases and J by 0 bases, with 10 bases between them. The CDR3 runs 15 residues. In DNA, the CDR3 is TGTGCCAGTAGTATGGCCAGGGCTAGCACAGATACGCAGTATTTT. Amino acid sequence: CASSMARASTDTQYF.

The V and J genes are TRBV5-1 and TRBJ2-1; a possible D gene is TRBD2 (6 bases). V lost 1 base and J 10 bases, leaving 18 bases between the germline ends. The CDR3 has 15 amino acids. Looked up from germline, CDR1 is SGHRS and CDR2 is YFSETQ. CDR3: CASSLISASGVEQFF. The CDR3 DNA is TGCGCCAGCAGCTTGATCTCGGCGTCGGGAGTCGAGCAGTTCTTC.